This T cell receptor beta chain was sequenced during a study of identical twins. Overall study findings and caveats: Whereas memory repertoires showed no such difference, abundant cord blood beta clonotypes carried fewer insertions. Models underestimated out-of-frame TCR alpha sharing in monozygotic twins.

CDR1 and CDR2 (germline): DFQATT, SNEGSKA (reference sequence). V was clipped by 8 bases and J by 7 bases; unmatched bases: 10. The CDR3 has 12 residues. Via MiXCR, TCRdb re-called the 5' RACE reads, giving one row per CDR3 protein. The sample includes fewer than 800,000 distinct CDR3 sequences, around 7.4% of them seen just once. As regards this clonotype: Its target is not known.

In addition, the sample was reused for a study of yellow fever vaccine responses in identical twins. From that paper: Reportedly, the response of twins' T cells to the vaccine seemed partly convergent, partly personalized.

The chain uses TRBV20-1 and TRBJ1-2, with 7 bases identical to TRBD1. Sequenced material: PBMCs. The sequence came from a woman under 30 in good health. Here the CDR3 DNA reads TGCAGTTCCCCAGACAGGGTGCTTGGCTACACCTTC. Translation gives CSSPDRVLGYTF.